The 8 T cell receptor beta chains listed next were all sequenced from one sample in a study of cytomegalovirus exposure and HLA in healthy donors. The PCR used 60 Vbeta and 13 Jbeta primers. Clones were read by immunoSEQ multiplex PCR, and TCRdb kept only the in-frame ones, dropping some. This table holds approximately 38,000 clones. Sequencing was performed on PBMCs. The receptors stem from a human donor in good health.

The chain is built from TRBV5-1 and TRBJ1-5; unclear D gene. This CDR3 has 15 residues. Trimming shortened V by 0 bases and J by 8 bases, and 15 bases separated the two germline ends. Germline CDR1 reads SGHRS; CDR2 reads YFSETQ. Here the CDR3 reads CASSLDPGSVEPQHF. Written as DNA, the CDR3 is TGCGCCAGCAGCTTGGATCCCGGGTCCGTCGAGCCCCAGCATTTT.

The rearrangement links TRBV28 to TRBJ2-7; D is unresolved. With 4 bases removed from V and 3 bases from J, the gap between germline ends came to 13 bases. The CDR3 spans 14 residues. The germline V gene encodes CDR1 MDHEN and CDR2 SYDVKM. The CDR3 DNA reads TGTGCCAGCAGTTCGACAACAGCACTCTACGAGCAGTACTTC. Amino acids: CASSSTTALYEQYF.

The rearrangement links TRBV9 to TRBJ1-2; D perhaps matches TRBD1 (6 bases). V was pared by 3 bases and J by 4 bases, with 7 bases between. The CDR3 contains 12 residues. The germline gives CDR1 SGDLS, CDR2 YYNGEE. CDR3 in DNA: TGTGCCAGCAGCGGGGACATCTATGGCTACACCTTC. Its translation: CASSGDIYGYTF.

Remarks on this clone: Other DNA sequences in this sample translate to the same CDR3. The chain employs TRBV4-2 and TRBJ2-3; 9 bases map to TRBD2. The junction had 0 bases not matched to a gene; V was cut back by 1 base and J by 4 bases. Germline V gives CDR1 LGHNA, CDR2 YNFKEQ. This CDR3 comprises 14 residues. This CDR3 reads CASSQGGGADTQYF. The DNA of the CDR3 is TGTGCCAGCAGCCAAGGCGGGGGGGCAGATACGCAGTATTTT.

This chain connects TRBV6-5 to TRBJ1-2; D gene uncertain. Germline V CDR1 and CDR2: MNHEY, SVGAGI. This CDR3 has 12 residues. Trimming took 10 bases from V and 1 from J, leaving 10 bases between them. CDR3 sequence reads: CATRGVNYGYTF. The CDR3 bases are TGTGCCACGAGAGGAGTTAACTATGGCTACACCTTC.

The chain combines TRBV10-1 with TRBJ1-1; the D gene is possibly TRBD1 (5 bases). V was cut by 8 bases and J by 8 bases, with 15 bases left in between. CDR3 length: 12 amino acids. CDR1 WNHNN and CDR2 SYGVQD come from the germline V gene (reference sequence). The CDR3 loop is CASQGRTPEAFF. DNA of the CDR3: TGCGCCAGCCAAGGACGGACACCGGAAGCTTTCTTT.

The gene calls are TRBV7-2 and TRBJ2-3; 15 positions agree with TRBD2. Per germline, CDR1 SGHTA and CDR2 FQGNSA. Unmatched junction bases numbered 11, after V lost 5 bases and J lost 5 bases. CDR3 length: 18 residues. The CDR3 loop reads CASSGTGLAGGLGDTQYF. CDR3 bases: TGTGCCAGCAGCGGAACCGGACTAGCGGGGGGGCTGGGAGATACGCAGTATTTT. Drawing the rest from reference TRBV7-2 and TRBJ2-3, the complete variable domain is GAGVSQSPSNKVTEKGKDVELRCDPISGHTALYWYRQSLGQGLEFLIYFQGNSAPDKSGLPSDRFSAERTGGSVSTLTIQRTQQEDSAVYLCASSGTGLAGGLGDTQYFGPGTRLTVL.

The chain has TRBV5-1 and TRBJ2-3; D perhaps matches TRBD2 (5 bases). V lost 1 base and J lost 5, with 14 bases in between. The CDR3 has 15 amino acids. Germline lookup yields CDR1 SGHRS and CDR2 YFSETQ. The CDR3 region has the DNA TGCGCCAGCAGCTTGCGAGGGAGCGGTGTAGATACGCAGTATTTT. It is translated as CASSLRGSGVDTQYF.